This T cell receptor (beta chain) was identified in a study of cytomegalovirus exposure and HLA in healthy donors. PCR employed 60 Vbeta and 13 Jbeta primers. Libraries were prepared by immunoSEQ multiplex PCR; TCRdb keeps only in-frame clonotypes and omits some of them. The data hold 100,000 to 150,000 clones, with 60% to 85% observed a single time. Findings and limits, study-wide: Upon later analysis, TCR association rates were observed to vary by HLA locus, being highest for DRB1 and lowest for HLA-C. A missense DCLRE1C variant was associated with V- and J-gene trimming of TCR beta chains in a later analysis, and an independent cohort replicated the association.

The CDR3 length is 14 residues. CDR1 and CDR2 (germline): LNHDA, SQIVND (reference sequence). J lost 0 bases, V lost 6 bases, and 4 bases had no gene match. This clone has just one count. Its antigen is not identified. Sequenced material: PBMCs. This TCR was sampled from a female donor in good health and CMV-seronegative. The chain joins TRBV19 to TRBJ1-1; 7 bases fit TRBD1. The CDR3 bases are TGTGCCAGTAGCGGGGACAGCATGAACACTGAAGCTTTCTTT. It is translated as CASSGDSMNTEAFF.